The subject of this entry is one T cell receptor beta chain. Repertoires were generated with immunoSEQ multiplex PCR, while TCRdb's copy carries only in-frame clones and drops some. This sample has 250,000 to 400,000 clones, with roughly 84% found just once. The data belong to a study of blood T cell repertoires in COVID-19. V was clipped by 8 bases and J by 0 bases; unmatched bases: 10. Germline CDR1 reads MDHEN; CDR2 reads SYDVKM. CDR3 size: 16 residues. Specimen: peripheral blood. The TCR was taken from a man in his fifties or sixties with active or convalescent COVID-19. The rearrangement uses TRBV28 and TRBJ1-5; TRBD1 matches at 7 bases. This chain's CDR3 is CASRDSLTYSNQPQHF. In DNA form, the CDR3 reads TGTGCCAGCCGGGACAGCCTTACTTATAGCAATCAGCCCCAGCATTTT. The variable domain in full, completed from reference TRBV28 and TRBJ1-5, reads DVKVTQSSRYLVKRTGEKVFLECVQDMDHENMFWYRQDPGLGLRLIYFSYDVKMKEKGDIPEGYSVSREKKERFSLILESASTNQTSMYLCASRDSLTYSNQPQHFGDGTRLSIL.